The rows below give T cell receptor beta chains drawn from one sample of a study of blood T cell repertoires in COVID-19. Sequenced by immunoSEQ multiplex PCR; TCRdb stores in-frame clones only, minus some. The repertoire holds 380,000 or so clones, 80% to 90% seen once, with 1% to 1.5% in the top ten. Sequences were obtained from PBMCs or T cells enriched from blood (not recorded which). These receptors all come from a man aged 30 to 45 who had recovered from COVID-19. The CDR3 runs from the conserved cysteine through the conserved F or W. Fields, in order: J gene, clone size, D gene, V gene, CDR3 protein, CDR3 DNA. The D gene is left open where the match is weak. Only part of the rows carry a size: once, few, many, or a class if the clone is expanded.

>TRBJ1-2|.|.|TRBV6-5
CASSYNRAGRDGYTF
TGTGCCAGCAGTTACAATCGGGCAGGGCGGGACGGCTACACCTTC
>TRBJ1-1|.|.|TRBV7-2
CASSHPGEGDTEAFF
TGTGCCAGCAGCCATCCGGGGGAGGGGGACACTGAAGCTTTCTTT
>TRBJ2-2|.|TRBD1|TRBV19
CASTSLLPRGLFTGELFF
TGTGCCAGTACCTCATTGCTTCCCAGGGGGCTTTTCACCGGGGAGCTGTTTTTT
>TRBJ2-3|.|.|TRBV18
CASSPPRGTTDTQYF
TGTGCCAGCTCACCACCCCGGGGAACGACAGATACGCAGTATTTT
>TRBJ1-1|few|.|TRBV10-1
CASSGGGSVFGGNTEAFF
TGCGCCAGCAGCGGCGGAGGTTCGGTTTTTGGAGGGAACACTGAAGCTTTCTTT
>TRBJ1-5|.|.|TRBV6-6
CASSSGGRVSNQPQHF
TGTGCCAGCAGTTCGGGGGGCCGGGTCAGCAATCAGCCCCAGCATTTT
>TRBJ1-2|.|TRBD1|TRBV2
CASSDTGVYGYTF
TGTGCCAGCAGTGACACAGGGGTCTATGGCTACACCTTC
>TRBJ1-2|.|.|TRBV4-2
CASSQRLSDSGYTF
TGTGCCAGCAGCCAAAGACTTTCAGACTCTGGCTACACCTTC
>TRBJ2-7|.|.|TRBV14
CASSYNYEQYF
TGTGCCAGCAGCTACAATTACGAGCAGTACTTC
>TRBJ2-7|.|TRBD2|TRBV2
CASKSEAGLSYEQYF
TGTGCCAGCAAGAGCGAAGCGGGGCTCTCCTACGAGCAGTACTTC
>TRBJ1-2|once|.|TRBV29-1
CSVDGGGRAPYGYTF
TGCAGCGTTGATGGGGGGGGTAGAGCTCCATATGGCTACACCTTC
>TRBJ1-3|.|.|TRBV14
CASSPFQGSGNTIYF
TGTGCCAGCAGCCCCTTTCAGGGGAGTGGAAACACCATATATTTT
>TRBJ1-5|.|.|TRBV6-5
CASSHDRISNQPQHF
TGTGCCAGCAGCCATGACAGGATAAGCAATCAGCCCCAGCATTTT
>TRBJ1-3|.|.|TRBV19
CASSIKPFGHSLTYF
TGTGCCAGTAGTATAAAGCCCTTCGGACACTCTCTGACTTATTTT
>TRBJ1-1|once|.|TRBV30
CAWSFGGDTEAFF
TGTGCCTGGAGCTTTGGGGGGGACACTGAAGCTTTCTTT
>TRBJ1-1|few|TRBD1|TRBV19
CASSRDRMNTEAFF
TGTGCCAGTAGTAGGGACAGAATGAACACTGAAGCTTTCTTT
>TRBJ1-2|.|.|TRBV6-1
CASSEIGRRVAGYTF
TGTGCCAGCAGTGAAATCGGCAGGAGGGTCGCTGGCTACACCTTC
>TRBJ1-3|.|TRBD1|TRBV19
CASSGQGISGNTIYF
TGTGCCAGTAGCGGACAGGGGATCTCTGGAAACACCATATATTTT
>TRBJ2-7|few|TRBD1|TRBV27
CATQGVHEQYF
TGTGCCACACAGGGGGTTCACGAGCAGTACTTC
>TRBJ1-5|.|.|TRBV7-2
CASSLSGSVGQPQHF
TGTGCCAGCAGCTTATCAGGGTCCGTAGGGCAGCCCCAGCATTTT
>TRBJ1-5|.|.|TRBV15
CATSRDQQPQHF
TGTGCCACCAGCAGAGACCAACAGCCCCAGCATTTT
>TRBJ1-3|few|.|TRBV11-3
CASSLDGNSGNTIYF
TGTGCCAGCAGCTTAGACGGGAACTCTGGAAACACCATATATTTT